These 10 T cell receptor beta chains share one sample of origin, sequenced in a study of blood T cell repertoires in COVID-19 (TCRdb year 2020). Libraries were prepared through the immunoSEQ multiplex PCR assay. The source is immuneACCESS, and TCRdb retained only in-frame sequences with V and J called. Part of the clones is not carried over; for the studies checked, unresolved V genes explain less than half of this, and the remainder is unexplained. Recorded for this sample are more than 250,000 clones; 90% of them occurred a single time. The ten largest account for about 1.7% of the sample. What was sequenced was PBMCs or T cells enriched from blood (not recorded which). Receptor source: a woman between 18 and 29 years old with acute COVID-19.

V usage is TRBV30 and J usage is TRBJ2-7; maybe TRBD1 (5 bases). Germline V CDR1 and CDR2: GTSNPN, SVGIG (reference sequence). V lost 3 bases and J lost 4, with 13 bases in between. The CDR3 has 13 amino acids. This CDR3 reads CAWRAPGWYEQYF. As DNA, the CDR3 is TGTGCCTGGAGGGCCCCAGGGTGGTACGAGCAGTACTTC.

CDR3 loop: CASSLIASGREDRYEQYF. The CDR3 nucleotides are TGTGCCAGCAGCTTAATCGCTAGCGGGAGGGAGGATAGGTACGAGCAGTACTTC. The chain couples TRBV7-9 to TRBJ2-7; TRBD2 matches at 12 bases. V shed 2 bases and J 4 bases; nucleotides not matched to a gene: 12. The length of the CDR3 is 18 residues. CDR1 is SEHNR, CDR2 FQNEAQ, per germline (reference sequence).

The chain links TRBV15 to TRBJ2-3; 12 bases match TRBD1. Trimming at V came to 1 base and at J to 4 bases, leaving 9 bases not matched to a gene. In germline, CDR1 is LNHNV, CDR2 YYDKDF (reference sequence). The CDR3 totals 18 residues. This chain's CDR3 is CATSRGTGTGGLPDTQYF. The CDR3 DNA sequence: TGTGCCACCAGCAGAGGGACCGGGACAGGGGGCCTCCCAGATACGCAGTATTTT. Supplemented by reference TRBV15 and TRBJ2-3, the full variable domain reads DAMVIQNPRYQVTQFGKPVTLSCSQTLNHNVMYWYQQKSSQAPKLLFHYYDKDFNNEADTPDNFQSRRPNTSFCFLDIRSPGLGDTAMYLCATSRGTGTGGLPDTQYFGPGTRLTVL.

J is TRBJ2-1 and V is TRBV3-1 (or the pseudogene TRBV3-2); 7 positions agree with TRBD2. J lost 4 bases, V lost 1 base, and 7 bases had no gene match. The CDR3 totals 16 residues. Germline V gene data show CDR1 as LGHDT and CDR2 as YNNKEL (reference sequence). Here the CDR3 reads CASSQAGGSSYNEQFF. The CDR3 coding sequence is TGTGCCAGCAGCCAAGCGGGCGGGAGTAGTTACAATGAGCAGTTCTTC.

The chain links TRBV27 to TRBJ2-2; the D gene is possibly TRBD2 (6 bases). Germline V gene data show CDR1 as MNHEY and CDR2 as SMNVEV (reference sequence). CDR3 size: 14 residues. Deletions cut 2 bases from V and 6 bases from J, with 10 bases between. CDR3 region: CASSLRDFSGELFF. The CDR3 DNA follows: TGTGCCAGCAGTTTACGGGACTTTTCCGGGGAGCTGTTTTTT.

The J gene is TRBJ2-5, the V gene TRBV6-2 or TRBV6-3, with 11 bases identical to TRBD1. The germline V gene encodes CDR1 MNHEY and CDR2 SVGEGT. This CDR3 contains 16 residues. V dropped 2 bases and J dropped 4; count of bases not matched to a gene: 6. The CDR3 nucleotides are TGTGCCAGCAGTTACGCCCGGACAGGGGGCGCAGAGACCCAGTACTTC. It encodes CASSYARTGGAETQYF.

Comments on this clone: No conserved phenylalanine or tryptophan is present at the end of the CDR3, so a read error is the likely explanation. The DNA is omitted, as the CDR3 cannot be located on it reliably, and the CDR3 follows TCRdb's listing. The chain combines TRBV5-8 with TRBJ1-1. Germline V CDR1 and CDR2: SGHTS, YDEGEE. A total of 9 residues make up the CDR3, ends included. The CDR3 protein is CASSLSAGS.

The chain couples TRBV28 to TRBJ2-1; 9 bases align to TRBD1. The CDR3 is 16 residues long. After removal of 5 bases from V and 5 bases from J, the junction contained 10 bases not matched to a gene. CDR1 is MDHEN, CDR2 SYDVKM, per germline. This CDR3 reads CASSPYGTGSDNEQFF. CDR3 coding DNA: TGTGCCAGCAGTCCTTACGGGACAGGGTCTGACAATGAGCAGTTCTTC.

CDR3 sequence (DNA): TGTGCAAGTCGCTTAGGTGGCCGCGGGCAGGACTATGGCTACACCTTC. Translating it yields CASRLGGRGQDYGYTF. The rearrangement joins TRBV12-2 to TRBJ1-2. TRBV12-2 is a known pseudogene. This CDR3 contains 16 residues.

V gene TRBV14 combines with J gene TRBJ2-1; a possible D gene is TRBD2 (5 bases). Germline-derived CDR1 and CDR2 are SGHDN and FVKESK. This CDR3 contains 18 residues. The V gene lost 3 bases and the J gene lost 4 bases, with 22 bases spanning the gap. The CDR3 sequence: CASSQGAGLAPPYNEQFF. The CDR3 nucleotides are TGTGCCAGCAGCCAGGGTGCCGGGCTAGCCCCCCCGTACAATGAGCAGTTCTTC.